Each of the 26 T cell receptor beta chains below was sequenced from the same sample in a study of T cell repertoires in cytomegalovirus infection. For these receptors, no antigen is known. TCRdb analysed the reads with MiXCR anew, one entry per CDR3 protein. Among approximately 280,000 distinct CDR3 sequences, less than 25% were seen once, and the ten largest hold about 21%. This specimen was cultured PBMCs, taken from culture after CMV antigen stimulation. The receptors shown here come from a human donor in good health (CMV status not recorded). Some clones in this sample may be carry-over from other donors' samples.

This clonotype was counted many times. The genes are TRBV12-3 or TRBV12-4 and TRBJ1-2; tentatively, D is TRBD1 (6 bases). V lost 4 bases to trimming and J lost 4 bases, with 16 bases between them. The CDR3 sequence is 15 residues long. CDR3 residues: CASSSRRGARYGYTF. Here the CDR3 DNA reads TGTGCCAGCAGTTCCCGTAGGGGGGCCCGCTATGGCTACACCTTC.

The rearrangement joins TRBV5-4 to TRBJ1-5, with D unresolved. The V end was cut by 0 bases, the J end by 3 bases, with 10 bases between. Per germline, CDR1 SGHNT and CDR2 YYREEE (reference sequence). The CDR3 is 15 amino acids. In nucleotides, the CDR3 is TGTGCCAGCAGCTTGGCCGGGTCTAACAATCAGCCCCAGCATTTT. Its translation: CASSLAGSNNQPQHF.

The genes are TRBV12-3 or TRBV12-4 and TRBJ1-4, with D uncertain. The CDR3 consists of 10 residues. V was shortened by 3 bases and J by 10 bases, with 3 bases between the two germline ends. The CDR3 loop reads CASSLGKLFF. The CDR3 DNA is TGTGCCAGCAGTTTGGGAAAACTGTTTTTT.

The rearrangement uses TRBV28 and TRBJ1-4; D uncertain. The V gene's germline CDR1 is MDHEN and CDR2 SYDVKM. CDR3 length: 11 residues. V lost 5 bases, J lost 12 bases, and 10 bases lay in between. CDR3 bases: TGTGCCAGCAGTAACCCCCGGCAACTGTTTTTT. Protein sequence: CASSNPRQLFF.

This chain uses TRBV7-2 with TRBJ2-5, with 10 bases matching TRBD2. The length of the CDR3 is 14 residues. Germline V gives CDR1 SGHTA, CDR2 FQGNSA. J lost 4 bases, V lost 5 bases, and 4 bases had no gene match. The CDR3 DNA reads TGTGCCAGCAGCGAAAGCGGGAGGGGAGAGACCCAGTACTTC. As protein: CASSESGRGETQYF.

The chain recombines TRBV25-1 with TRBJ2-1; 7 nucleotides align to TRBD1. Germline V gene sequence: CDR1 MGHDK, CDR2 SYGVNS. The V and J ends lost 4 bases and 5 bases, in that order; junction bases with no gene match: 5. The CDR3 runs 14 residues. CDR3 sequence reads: CASSGLGQHNEQFF. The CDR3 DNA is TGTGCCAGCAGTGGCCTGGGACAGCACAATGAGCAGTTCTTC. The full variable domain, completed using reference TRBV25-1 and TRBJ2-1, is EADIYQTPRYLVIGTGKKITLECSQTMGHDKMYWYQQDPGMELHLIHYSYGVNSTEKGDLSSESTVSRIRTEHFPLTLESARPSHTSQYLCASSGLGQHNEQFFGPGTRLTVL.

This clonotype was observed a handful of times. CDR3: CASSSKTPYGEQFF. DNA of the CDR3: TGTGCCAGCAGCTCAAAAACCCCCTATGGTGAGCAGTTCTTC. The chain has TRBV9 and TRBJ2-1; D gene ambiguous. The length of the CDR3 is 14 residues. The V end lost 4 bases, the J end lost 9 bases, and 17 bases lay between the germline ends. Per the germline V gene, CDR1 is SGDLS and CDR2 is YYNGEE.

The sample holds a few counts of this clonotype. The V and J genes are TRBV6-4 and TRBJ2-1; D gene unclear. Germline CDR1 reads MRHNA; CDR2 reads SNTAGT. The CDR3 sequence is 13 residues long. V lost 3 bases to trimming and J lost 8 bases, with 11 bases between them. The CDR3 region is CASSESGEDEQFF. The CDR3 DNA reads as TGTGCCAGCAGTGAGTCTGGCGAAGATGAGCAGTTCTTC.

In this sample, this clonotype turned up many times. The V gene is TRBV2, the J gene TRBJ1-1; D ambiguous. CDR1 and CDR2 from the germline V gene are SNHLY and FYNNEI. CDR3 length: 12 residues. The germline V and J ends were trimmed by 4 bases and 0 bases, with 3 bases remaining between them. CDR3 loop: CASSVVNTEAFF. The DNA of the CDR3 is TGTGCCAGCAGTGTAGTGAACACTGAAGCTTTCTTT.

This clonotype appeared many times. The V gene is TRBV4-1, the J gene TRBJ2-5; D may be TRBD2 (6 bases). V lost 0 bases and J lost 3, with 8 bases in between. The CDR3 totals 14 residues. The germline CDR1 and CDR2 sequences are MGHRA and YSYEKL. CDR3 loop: CASSQDGGKETQYF. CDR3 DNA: TGCGCCAGCAGCCAAGATGGCGGGAAAGAGACCCAGTACTTC.

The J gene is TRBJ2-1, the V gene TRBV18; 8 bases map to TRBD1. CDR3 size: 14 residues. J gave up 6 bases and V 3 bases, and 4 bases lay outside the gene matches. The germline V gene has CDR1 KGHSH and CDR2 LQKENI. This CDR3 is CASSPNTGGNEQFF. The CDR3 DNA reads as TGTGCCAGCTCACCGAACACAGGGGGCAATGAGCAGTTCTTC.

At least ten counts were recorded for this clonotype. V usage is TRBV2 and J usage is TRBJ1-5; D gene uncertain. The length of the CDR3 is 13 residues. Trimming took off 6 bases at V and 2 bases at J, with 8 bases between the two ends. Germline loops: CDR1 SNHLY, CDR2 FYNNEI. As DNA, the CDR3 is TGTGCCAGCAGACATGGGGGCAATCAGCCCCAGCATTTT. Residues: CASRHGGNQPQHF.

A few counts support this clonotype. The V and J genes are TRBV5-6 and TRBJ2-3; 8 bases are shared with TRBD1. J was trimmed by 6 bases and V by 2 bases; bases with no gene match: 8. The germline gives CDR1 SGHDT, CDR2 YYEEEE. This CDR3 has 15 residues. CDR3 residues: CASSLYGTGLDTQYF. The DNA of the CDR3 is TGTGCCAGCAGCTTATACGGGACAGGATTGGATACGCAGTATTTT.

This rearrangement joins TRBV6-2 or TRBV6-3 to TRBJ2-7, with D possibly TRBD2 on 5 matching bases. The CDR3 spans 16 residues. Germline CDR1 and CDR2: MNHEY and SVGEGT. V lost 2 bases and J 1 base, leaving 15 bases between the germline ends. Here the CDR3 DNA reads TGTGCCAGCAGTTACGAATCCGCGGGCCTATCCTACGAGCAGTACTTC. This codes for CASSYESAGLSYEQYF.

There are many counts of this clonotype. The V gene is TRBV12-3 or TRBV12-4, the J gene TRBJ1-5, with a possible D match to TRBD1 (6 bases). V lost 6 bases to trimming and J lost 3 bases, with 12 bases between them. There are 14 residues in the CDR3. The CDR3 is CASSPWGLNQPQHF. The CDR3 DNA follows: TGTGCCAGCAGCCCTTGGGGGCTCAATCAGCCCCAGCATTTT.

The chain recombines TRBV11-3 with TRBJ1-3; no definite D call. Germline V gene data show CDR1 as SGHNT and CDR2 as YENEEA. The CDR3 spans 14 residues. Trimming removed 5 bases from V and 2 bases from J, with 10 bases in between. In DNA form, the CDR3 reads TGTGCCAGCAGCCGCCGGACTACTGGAAACACCATATATTTT. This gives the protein CASSRRTTGNTIYF. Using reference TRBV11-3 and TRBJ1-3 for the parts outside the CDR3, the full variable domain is EAGVVQSPRYKIIEKKQPVAFWCNPISGHNTLYWYLQNLGQGPELLIRYENEEAVDDSQLPKDRFSAERLKGVDSTLKIQPAELGDSAVYLCASSRRTTGNTIYFGEGSWLTVV.

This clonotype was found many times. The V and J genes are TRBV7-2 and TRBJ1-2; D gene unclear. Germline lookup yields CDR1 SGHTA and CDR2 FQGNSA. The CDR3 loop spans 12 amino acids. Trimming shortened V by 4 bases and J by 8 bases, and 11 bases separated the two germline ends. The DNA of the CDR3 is TGTGCCAGCAGCTACTTACTGGGGGGCTACACCTTC. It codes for CASSYLLGGYTF.

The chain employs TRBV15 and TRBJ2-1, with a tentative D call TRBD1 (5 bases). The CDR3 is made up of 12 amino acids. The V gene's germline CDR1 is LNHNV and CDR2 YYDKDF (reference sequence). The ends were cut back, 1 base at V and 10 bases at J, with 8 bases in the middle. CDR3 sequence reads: CATSRGRVEQFF. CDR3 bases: TGTGCCACCAGCAGAGGCAGGGTGGAGCAGTTCTTC.

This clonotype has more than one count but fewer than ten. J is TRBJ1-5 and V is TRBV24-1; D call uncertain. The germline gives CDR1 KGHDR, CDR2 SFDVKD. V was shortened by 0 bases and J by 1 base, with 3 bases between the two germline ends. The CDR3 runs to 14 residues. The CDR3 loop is CATSDLQSNQPQHF. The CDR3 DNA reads TGTGCCACCAGTGATTTGCAGAGCAATCAGCCCCAGCATTTT.

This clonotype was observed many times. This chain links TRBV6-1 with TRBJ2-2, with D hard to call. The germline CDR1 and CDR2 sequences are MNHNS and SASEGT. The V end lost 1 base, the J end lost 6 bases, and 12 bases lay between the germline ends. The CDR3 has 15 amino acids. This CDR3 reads CASSEEGRSPGELFF. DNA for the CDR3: TGTGCCAGCAGTGAAGAGGGCAGGTCCCCCGGGGAGCTGTTTTTT.

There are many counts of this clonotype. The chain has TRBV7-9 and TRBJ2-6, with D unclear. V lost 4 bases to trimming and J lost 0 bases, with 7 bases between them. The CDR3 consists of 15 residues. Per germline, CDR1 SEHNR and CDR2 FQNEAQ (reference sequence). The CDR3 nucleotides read TGTGCCAGCAGCTCGTGGGACTCTGGGGCCAACGTCCTGACTTTC. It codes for CASSSWDSGANVLTF.

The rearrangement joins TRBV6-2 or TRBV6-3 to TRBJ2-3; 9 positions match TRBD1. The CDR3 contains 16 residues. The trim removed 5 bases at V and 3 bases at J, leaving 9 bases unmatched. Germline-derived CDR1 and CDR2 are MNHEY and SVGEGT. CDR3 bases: TGTGCCAGCAGTGACCCGGGACAGGGTCTTACAGATACGCAGTATTTT. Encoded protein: CASSDPGQGLTDTQYF.

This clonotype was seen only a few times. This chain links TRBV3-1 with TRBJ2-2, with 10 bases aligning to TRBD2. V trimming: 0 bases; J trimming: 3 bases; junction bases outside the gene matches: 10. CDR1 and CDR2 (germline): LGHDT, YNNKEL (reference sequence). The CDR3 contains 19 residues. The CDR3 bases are TGTGCCAGCAGCCAAGATAGTAAGCGGGAGGGCCGGTACACCGGGGAGCTGTTTTTT. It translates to CASSQDSKREGRYTGELFF.

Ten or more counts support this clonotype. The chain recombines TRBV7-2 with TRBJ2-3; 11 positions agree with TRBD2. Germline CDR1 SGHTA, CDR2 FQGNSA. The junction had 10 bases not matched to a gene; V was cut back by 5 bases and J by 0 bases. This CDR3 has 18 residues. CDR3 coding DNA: TGTGCCAGCAGCATCCGAACTAGCGGGAGAATTAGCACAGATACGCAGTATTTT. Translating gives CASSIRTSGRISTDTQYF.

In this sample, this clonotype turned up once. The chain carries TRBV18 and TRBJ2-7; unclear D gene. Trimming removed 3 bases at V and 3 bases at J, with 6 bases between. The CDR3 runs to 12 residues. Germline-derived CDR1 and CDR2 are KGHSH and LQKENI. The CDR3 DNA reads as TGTGCCAGCTCACCGGGAATCTACGAGCAGTACTTC. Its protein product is CASSPGIYEQYF.

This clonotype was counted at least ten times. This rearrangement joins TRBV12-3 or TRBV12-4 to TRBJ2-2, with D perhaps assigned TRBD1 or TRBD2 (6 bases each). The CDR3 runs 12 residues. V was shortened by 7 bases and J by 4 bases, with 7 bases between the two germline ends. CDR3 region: CASKGGTGELFF. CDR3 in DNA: TGTGCCAGCAAGGGGGGCACCGGGGAGCTGTTTTTT.